This TCR beta chain was documented in a study of T-cell reconstitution after alpha-beta-depleted transplantation in children (dated by TCRdb to about 2016). The study in broad terms: The study quantitatively tracked T-cell immune reconstitution after TCRalphabeta/CD19-depleted allogeneic hematopoietic cell transplantation in children using TCR repertoire profiling.

Library preparation used PCR. The sequencing machine was an Illumina HiSeq 2500. TCR library preparation used molecular barcoding, with unique molecular identifiers applied to normalize quantification of the TCRbeta repertoire. TCRdb reworked the public reads: Q25 trimming with fastp, MiXCR clone assembly, productive beta chains retained. Merged by CDR3 protein, the rows form single entries marked with the most common genes and DNA. The sample has 250,000 to 300,000 distinct CDR3 sequences on record, over 8% of them singletons. 9.5% to 13% of the sample is held by the ten biggest clonotypes. V loses 3 bases, J loses 2 bases, and the germline ends lie 8 bases apart. The CDR3 goes from the cysteine to the phenylalanine over 12 residues. Of the read, only the CDR3 DNA is kept; its 36 bases are in frame from base 1. CDR1 and CDR2 are drawn from the germline V gene (reference sequence): DFQATT, SNEGSKA.

Ten or more counts support this clonotype. Its recognized antigen is unknown. Within one base of it there is no much larger clone, and no base qualities were kept. This sequence originates from a human donor who donated a stem cell graft to a child with SCID. Material: PBMCs from the stem cell graft donor, obtained from the stem cell graft. The chain couples TRBV20-1 to TRBJ2-7; the D gene is perhaps TRBD1, from 6 matching bases. The bases are TGCAGTGCTAGGACAGGACCCTACGAGCAGTACTTC. Its translation is CSARTGPYEQYF.